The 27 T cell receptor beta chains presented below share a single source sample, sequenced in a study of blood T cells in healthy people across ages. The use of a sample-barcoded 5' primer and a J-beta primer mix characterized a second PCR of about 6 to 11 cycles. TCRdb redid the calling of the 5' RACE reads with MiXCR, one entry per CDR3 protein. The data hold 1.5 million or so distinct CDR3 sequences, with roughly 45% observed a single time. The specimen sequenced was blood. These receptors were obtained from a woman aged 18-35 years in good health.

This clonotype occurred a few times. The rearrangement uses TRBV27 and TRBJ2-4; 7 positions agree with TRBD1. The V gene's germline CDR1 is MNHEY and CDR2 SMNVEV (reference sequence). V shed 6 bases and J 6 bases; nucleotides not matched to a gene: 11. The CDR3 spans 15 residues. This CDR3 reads CASSQTGSYSNIQYF. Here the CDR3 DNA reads TGTGCCAGCAGCCAGACAGGGTCGTACTCAAACATTCAGTACTTC.

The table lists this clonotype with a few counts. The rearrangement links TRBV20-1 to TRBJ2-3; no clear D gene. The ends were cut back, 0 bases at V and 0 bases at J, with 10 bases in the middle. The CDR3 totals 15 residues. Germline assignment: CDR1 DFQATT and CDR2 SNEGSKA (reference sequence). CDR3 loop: CSARDPRLSTDTQYF. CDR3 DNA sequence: TGCAGTGCTAGAGATCCGCGACTCAGCACAGATACGCAGTATTTT.

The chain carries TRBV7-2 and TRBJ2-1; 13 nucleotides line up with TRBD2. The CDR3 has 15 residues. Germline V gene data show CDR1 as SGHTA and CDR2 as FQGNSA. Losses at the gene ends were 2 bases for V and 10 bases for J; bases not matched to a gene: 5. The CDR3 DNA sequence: TGTGCCAGCAGCTTAACCACTAGCGGGGGGGAAGAGCAGTTCTTC. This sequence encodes CASSLTTSGGEEQFF.

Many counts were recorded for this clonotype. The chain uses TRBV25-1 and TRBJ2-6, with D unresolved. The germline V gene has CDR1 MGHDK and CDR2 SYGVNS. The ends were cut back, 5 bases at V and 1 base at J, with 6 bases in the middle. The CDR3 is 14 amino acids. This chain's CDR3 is CASSPVSGANVLTF. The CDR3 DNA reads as TGTGCCAGCAGTCCGGTTTCTGGGGCCAACGTCCTGACTTTC. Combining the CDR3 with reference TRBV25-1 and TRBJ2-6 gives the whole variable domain EADIYQTPRYLVIGTGKKITLECSQTMGHDKMYWYQQDPGMELHLIHYSYGVNSTEKGDLSSESTVSRIRTEHFPLTLESARPSHTSQYLCASSPVSGANVLTFGAGSRLTVL.

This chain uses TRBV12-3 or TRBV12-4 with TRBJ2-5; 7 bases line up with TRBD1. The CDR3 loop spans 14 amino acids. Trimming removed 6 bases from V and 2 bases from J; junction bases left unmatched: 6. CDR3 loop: CASRTGTVQETQYF. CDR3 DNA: TGTGCCAGCAGGACAGGGACAGTACAAGAGACCCAGTACTTC.

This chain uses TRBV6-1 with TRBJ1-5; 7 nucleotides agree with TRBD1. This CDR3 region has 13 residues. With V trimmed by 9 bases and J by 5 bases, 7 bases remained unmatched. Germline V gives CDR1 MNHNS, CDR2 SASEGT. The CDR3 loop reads CASTPDRDQPQHF. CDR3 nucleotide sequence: TGTGCCAGTACACCTGACAGGGATCAGCCCCAGCATTTT.

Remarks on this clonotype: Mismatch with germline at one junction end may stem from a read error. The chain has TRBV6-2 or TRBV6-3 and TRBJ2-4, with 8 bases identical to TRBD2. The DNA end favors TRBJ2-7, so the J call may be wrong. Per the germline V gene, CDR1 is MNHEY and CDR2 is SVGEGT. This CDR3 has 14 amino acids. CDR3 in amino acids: CVSSYGGGLYEQYF. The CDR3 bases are TGTGTCAGCAGTTACGGGGGGGGACTCTACGAGCAGTACTTC.

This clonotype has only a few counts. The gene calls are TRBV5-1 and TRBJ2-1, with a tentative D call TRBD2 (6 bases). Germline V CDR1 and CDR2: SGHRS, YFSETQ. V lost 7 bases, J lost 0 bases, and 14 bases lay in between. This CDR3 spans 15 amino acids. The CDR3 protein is CASRRDWSSYNEQFF. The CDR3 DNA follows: TGCGCCAGCCGTAGGGACTGGAGCTCCTACAATGAGCAGTTCTTC.

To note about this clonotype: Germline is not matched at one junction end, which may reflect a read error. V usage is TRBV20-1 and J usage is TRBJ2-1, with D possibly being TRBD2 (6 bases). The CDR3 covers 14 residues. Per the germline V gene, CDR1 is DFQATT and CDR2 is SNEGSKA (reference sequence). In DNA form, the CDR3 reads TGCAGTGCTAGACCGGGAGTACGGTACAATGAGCCGTTCTTC. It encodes CSARPGVRYNEPFF.

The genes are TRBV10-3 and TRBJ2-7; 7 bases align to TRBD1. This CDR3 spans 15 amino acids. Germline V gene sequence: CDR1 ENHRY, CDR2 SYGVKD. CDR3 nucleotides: TGTACCACCTCACCTTTTGGACAGGATGGAGACGAGCAGTACTTC. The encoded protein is CTTSPFGQDGDEQYF.

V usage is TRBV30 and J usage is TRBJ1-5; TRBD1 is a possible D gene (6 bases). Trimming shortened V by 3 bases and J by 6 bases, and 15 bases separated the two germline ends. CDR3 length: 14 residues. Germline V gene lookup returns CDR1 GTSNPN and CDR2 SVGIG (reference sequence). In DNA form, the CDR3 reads TGTGCCTGGAGAACCCGACAGGCGAGTCAGCCCCAGCATTTT. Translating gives CAWRTRQASQPQHF.

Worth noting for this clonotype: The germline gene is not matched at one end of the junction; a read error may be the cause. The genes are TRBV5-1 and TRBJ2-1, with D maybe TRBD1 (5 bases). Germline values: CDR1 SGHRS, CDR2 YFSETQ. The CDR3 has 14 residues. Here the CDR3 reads CASSLVDLDNGQFF. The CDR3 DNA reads TGCGCCAGCAGCTTGGTGGACCTGGACAATGGGCAGTTCTTC.

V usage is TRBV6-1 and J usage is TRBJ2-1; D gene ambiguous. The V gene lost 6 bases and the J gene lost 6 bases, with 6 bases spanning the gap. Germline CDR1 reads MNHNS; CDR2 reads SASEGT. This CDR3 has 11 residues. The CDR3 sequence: CASRNRNEQFF. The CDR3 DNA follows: TGTGCCAGCAGGAATCGCAATGAGCAGTTCTTC.

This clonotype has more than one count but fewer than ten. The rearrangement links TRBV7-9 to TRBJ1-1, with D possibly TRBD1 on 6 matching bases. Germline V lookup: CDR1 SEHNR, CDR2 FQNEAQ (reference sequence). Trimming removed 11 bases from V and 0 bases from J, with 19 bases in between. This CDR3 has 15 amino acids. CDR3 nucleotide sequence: TGTGCCCTTGGGGGGGCCAGCCGGGTGAACACTGAAGCTTTCTTT. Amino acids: CALGGASRVNTEAFF. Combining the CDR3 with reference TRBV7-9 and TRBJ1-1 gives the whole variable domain DTGVSQNPRHKITKRGQNVTFRCDPISEHNRLYWYRQTLGQGPEFLTYFQNEAQLEKSRLLSDRFSAERPKGSFSTLEIQRTEQGDSAMYLCALGGASRVNTEAFFGQGTRLTVV.

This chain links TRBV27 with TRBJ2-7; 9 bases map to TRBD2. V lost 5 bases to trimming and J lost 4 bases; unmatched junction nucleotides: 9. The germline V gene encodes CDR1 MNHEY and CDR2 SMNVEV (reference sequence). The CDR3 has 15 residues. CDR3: CASSPGLAMSYEQYF. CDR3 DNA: TGTGCCAGCAGTCCGGGACTAGCCATGAGTTACGAGCAGTACTTC.

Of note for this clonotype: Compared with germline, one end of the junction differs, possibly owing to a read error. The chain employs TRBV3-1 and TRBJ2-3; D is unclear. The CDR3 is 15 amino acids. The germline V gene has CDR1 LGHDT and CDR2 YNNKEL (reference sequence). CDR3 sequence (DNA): TGTGCCGGCAGCCCGAACCTCCTTACGGCAGATACGCAGTATTTT. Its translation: CAGSPNLLTADTQYF.

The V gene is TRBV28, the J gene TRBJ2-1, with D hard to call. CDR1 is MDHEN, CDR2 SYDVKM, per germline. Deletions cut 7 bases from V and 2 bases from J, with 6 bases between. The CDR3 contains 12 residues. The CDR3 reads CASTAAYNEQFF. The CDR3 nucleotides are TGTGCCAGCACGGCCGCCTACAATGAGCAGTTCTTC.

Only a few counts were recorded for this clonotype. CDR3 DNA sequence: TGTGCCAGCAGCTTAGGAGCTTTGGAAAAACTGTTTTTT. Protein: CASSLGALEKLFF. The chain is built from TRBV11-2 and TRBJ1-4, with D unclear. Germline loops: CDR1 SGHAT, CDR2 FQNNGV. CDR3 length: 13 amino acids. Trimming removed 1 base at V and 8 bases at J, with 8 bases between.

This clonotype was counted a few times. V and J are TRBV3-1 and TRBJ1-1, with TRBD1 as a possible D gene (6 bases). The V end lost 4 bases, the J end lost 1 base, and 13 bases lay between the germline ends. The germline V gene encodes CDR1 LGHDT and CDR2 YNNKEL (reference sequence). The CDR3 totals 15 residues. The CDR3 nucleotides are TGTGCCAGCAGCCTACGAGGACAGACGAACACTGAAGCTTTCTTT. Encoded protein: CASSLRGQTNTEAFF.

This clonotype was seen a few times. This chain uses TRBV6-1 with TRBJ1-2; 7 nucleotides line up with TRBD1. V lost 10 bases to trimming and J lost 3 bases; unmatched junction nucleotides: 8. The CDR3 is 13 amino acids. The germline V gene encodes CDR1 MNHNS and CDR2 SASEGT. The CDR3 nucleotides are TGTGCCACCAAGATCGGACAGGACTATGGCTACACCTTC. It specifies CATKIGQDYGYTF.

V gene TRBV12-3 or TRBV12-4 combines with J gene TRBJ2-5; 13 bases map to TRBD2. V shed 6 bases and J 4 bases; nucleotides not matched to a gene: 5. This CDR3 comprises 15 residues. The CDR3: CASSSTSGGGETQYF. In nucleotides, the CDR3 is TGTGCCAGCAGCAGTACTAGCGGGGGGGGAGAGACCCAGTACTTC.

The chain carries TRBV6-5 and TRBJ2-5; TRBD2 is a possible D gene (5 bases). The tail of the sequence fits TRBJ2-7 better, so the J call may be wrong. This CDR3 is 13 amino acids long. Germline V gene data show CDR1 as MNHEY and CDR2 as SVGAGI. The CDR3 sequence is CASSDRLEGEQYF. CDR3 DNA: TGTGCCAGCAGTGACCGTCTAGAGGGCGAGCAGTACTTC.

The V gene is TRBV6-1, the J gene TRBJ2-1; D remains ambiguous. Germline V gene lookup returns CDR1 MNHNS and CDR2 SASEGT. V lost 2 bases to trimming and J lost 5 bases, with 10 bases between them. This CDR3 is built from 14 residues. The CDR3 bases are TGTGCCAGCAGTGAATTTGGCAGACACAATGAGCAGTTCTTC. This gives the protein CASSEFGRHNEQFF.

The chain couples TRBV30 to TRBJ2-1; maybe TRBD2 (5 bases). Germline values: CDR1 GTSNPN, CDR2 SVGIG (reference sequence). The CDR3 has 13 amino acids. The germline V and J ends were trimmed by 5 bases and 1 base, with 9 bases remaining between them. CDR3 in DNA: TGTGCCTGGGAAACTAGATCCTACAATGAGCAGTTCTTC. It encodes CAWETRSYNEQFF.

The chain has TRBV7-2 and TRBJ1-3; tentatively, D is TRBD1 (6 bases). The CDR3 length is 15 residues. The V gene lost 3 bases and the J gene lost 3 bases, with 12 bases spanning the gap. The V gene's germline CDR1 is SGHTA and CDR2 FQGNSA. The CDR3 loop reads CASSLAGADGNTIYF. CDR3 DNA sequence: TGTGCCAGCAGCTTGGCAGGGGCGGATGGAAACACCATATATTTT.

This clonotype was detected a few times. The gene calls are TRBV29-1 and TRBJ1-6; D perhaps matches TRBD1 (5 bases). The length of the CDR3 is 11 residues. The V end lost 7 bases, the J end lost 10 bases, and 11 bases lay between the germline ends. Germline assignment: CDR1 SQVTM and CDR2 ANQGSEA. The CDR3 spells CSGGEGSPLHF. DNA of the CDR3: TGCAGCGGGGGGGAAGGATCACCCCTCCACTTT.

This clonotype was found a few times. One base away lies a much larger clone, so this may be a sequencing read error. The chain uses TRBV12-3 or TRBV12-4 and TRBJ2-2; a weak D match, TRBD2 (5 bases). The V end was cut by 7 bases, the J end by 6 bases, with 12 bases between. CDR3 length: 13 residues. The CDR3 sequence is CASKLASSGELFF. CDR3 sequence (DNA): TGTGCCAGCAAGCTAGCTAGTTCCGGGGAGCTGTTTTTT.